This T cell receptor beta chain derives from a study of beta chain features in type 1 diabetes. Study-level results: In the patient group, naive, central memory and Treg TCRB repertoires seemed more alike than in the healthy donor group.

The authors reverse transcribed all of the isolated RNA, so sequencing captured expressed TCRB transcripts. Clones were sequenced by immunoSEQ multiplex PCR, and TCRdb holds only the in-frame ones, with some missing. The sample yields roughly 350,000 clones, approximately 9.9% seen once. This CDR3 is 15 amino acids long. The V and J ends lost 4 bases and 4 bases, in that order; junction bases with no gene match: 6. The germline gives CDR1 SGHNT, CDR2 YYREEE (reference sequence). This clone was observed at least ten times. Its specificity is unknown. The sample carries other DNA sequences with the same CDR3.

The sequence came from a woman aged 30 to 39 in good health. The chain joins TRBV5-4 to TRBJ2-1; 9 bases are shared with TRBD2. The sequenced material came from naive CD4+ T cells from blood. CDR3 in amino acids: CASSLTSGAYNEQFF. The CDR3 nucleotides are TGTGCCAGCAGCCTGACTAGCGGAGCATACAATGAGCAGTTCTTC. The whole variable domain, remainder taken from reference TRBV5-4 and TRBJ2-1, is ETGVTQSPTHLIKTRGQQVTLRCSSQSGHNTVSWYQQALGQGPQFIFQYYREEENGRGNFPPRFSGLQFPNYSSELNVNALELDDSALYLCASSLTSGAYNEQFFGPGTRLTVL.